One T cell receptor beta chain is described in this entry. Its target is unknown. The data are from a study of cytomegalovirus exposure and HLA in healthy donors. V dropped 6 bases and J dropped 3; count of bases not matched to a gene: 4. Per germline, CDR1 SNHLY and CDR2 FYNNEI. The CDR3 consists of 13 residues. TCRdb's table, derived via immunoSEQ multiplex PCR, lists solely in-frame clones and lacks some. The sample has fewer than 200,000 clones, 85% seen once. The donors were part of the validation cohort of roughly 130 subjects. That cohort was separate from the first cohort, which comprised some 670 subjects. Study conclusions and caveats: A list of 164 TCR beta chains associated with cytomegalovirus was given. Confirmation was obtained in vitro that a few CMV-associated chains are specific for CMV antigens.

The rearrangement uses TRBV2 and TRBJ2-7, with 8 positions matching TRBD1. The sample was PBMCs. The sequence derives from a man aged 18 to 35 in good health and CMV-seropositive. DNA for the CDR3: TGTGCCAGCAGCGACAGGGGAAACTACGAGCAGTACTTC. Translating it yields CASSDRGNYEQYF.